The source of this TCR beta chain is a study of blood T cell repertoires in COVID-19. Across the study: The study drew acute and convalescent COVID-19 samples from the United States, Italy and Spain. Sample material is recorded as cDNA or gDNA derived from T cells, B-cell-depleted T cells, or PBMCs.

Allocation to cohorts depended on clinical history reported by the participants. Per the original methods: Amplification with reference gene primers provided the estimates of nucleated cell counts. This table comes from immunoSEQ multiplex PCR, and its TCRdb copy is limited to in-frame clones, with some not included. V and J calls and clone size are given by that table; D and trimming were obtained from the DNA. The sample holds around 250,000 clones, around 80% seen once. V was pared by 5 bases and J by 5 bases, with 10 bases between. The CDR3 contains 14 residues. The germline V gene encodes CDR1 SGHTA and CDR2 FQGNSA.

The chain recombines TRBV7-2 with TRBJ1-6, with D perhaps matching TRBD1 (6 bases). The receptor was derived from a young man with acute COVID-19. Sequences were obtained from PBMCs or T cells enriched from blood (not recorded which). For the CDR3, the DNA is TGTGCCAGCAGCCGGGACATTGATAATTCACCCCTCCACTTT. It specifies CASSRDIDNSPLHF.